Presented here are 2 T cell receptor beta chains from one specimen sequenced in a study of cytomegalovirus exposure and HLA in healthy donors. Amplification used 60 Vbeta primers and 13 Jbeta primers. Sequencing used immunoSEQ multiplex PCR; TCRdb keeps in-frame clones, though not all of them. Recorded here are approximately 140,000 clones; the top ten clones represent approximately 1.5%. Sequenced input: PBMCs. These receptors all come from a middle-aged woman in good health and CMV-seronegative.

This rearrangement joins TRBV9 to TRBJ2-1, with 10 bases aligning to TRBD2. V lost 3 bases and J lost 6; bases outside the gene matches: 15. The germline V gene encodes CDR1 SGDLS and CDR2 YYNGEE. The CDR3 sequence is 18 residues long. The CDR3 loop is CASSGSGGTTTAGNEQFF. The CDR3 DNA follows: TGTGCCAGCAGCGGTAGCGGGGGGACAACTACGGCGGGCAATGAGCAGTTCTTC.

The chain couples TRBV5-1 to TRBJ1-4; 9 nucleotides match TRBD1. Germline CDR1 SGHRS, CDR2 YFSETQ. The ends lost 1 base at V and 8 bases at J; junction bases unmatched: 3. The CDR3 spans 14 residues. Here the CDR3 DNA reads TGCGCCAGCAGCTTGTTTGGACAGGGGGAAAAACTGTTTTTT. This translates into CASSLFGQGEKLFF.